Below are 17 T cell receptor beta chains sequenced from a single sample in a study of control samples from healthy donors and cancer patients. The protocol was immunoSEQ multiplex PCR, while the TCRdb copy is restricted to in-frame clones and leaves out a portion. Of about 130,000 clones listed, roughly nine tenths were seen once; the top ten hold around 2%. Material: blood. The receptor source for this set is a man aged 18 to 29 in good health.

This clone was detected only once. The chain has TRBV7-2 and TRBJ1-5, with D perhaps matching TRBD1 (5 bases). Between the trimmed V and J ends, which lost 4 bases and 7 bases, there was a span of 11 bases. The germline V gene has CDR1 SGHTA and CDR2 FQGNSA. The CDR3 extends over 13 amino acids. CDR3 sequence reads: CASSSGDWQPQHF. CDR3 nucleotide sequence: TGTGCCAGCAGCTCGGGGGACTGGCAGCCCCAGCATTTT.

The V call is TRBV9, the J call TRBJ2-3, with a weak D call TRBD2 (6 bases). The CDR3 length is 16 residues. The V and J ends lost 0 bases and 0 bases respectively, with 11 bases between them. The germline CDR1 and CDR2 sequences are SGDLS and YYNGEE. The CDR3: CASSVATGVSTDTQYF. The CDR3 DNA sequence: TGTGCCAGCAGCGTAGCTACGGGAGTGAGCACAGATACGCAGTATTTT.

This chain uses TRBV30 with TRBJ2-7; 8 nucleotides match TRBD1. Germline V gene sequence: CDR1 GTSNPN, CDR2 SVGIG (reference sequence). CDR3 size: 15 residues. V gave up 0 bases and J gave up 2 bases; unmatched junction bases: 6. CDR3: CAWSVTDRGTYEQYF. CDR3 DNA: TGTGCCTGGAGTGTAACCGACAGGGGCACCTACGAGCAGTACTTC.

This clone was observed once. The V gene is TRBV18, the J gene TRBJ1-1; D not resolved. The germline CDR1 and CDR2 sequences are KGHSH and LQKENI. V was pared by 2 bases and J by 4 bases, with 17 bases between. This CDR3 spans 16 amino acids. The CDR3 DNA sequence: TGTGCCAGCTCACCAGACGTCTTGATGGCGGGCACTGAAGCTTTCTTT. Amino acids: CASSPDVLMAGTEAFF.

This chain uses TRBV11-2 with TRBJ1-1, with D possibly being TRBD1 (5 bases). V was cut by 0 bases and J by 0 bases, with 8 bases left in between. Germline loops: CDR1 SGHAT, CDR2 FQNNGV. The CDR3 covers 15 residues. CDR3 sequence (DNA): TGTGCCAGCAGCTTAGATGGGGGATTGAACACTGAAGCTTTCTTT. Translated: CASSLDGGLNTEAFF.

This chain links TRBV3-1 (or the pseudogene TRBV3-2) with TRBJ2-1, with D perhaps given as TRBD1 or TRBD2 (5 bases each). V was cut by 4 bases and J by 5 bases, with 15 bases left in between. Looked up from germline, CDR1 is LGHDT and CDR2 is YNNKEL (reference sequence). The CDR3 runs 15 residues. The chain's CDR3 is CASSPSRWGNNEQFF. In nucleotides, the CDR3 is TGTGCCAGCAGCCCTAGCAGATGGGGGAACAATGAGCAGTTCTTC.

The CDR3, as DNA: TGTGCCAGTAGTACGGACAGATTCGGGGAAAAACTGTTTTTT. This codes for CASSTDRFGEKLFF. The V call is TRBV19, the J call TRBJ1-4; tentative D call: TRBD1 (6 bases). The CDR3 contains 14 residues. The germline V gene has CDR1 LNHDA and CDR2 SQIVND (reference sequence). The V gene lost 4 bases and the J gene lost 8 bases, with 14 bases spanning the gap.

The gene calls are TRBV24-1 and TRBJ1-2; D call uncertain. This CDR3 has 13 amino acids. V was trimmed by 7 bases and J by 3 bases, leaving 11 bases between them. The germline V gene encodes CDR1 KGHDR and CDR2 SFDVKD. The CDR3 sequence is CATRPLAYYGYTF. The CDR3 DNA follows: TGTGCCACCAGACCGTTGGCATACTATGGCTACACCTTC.

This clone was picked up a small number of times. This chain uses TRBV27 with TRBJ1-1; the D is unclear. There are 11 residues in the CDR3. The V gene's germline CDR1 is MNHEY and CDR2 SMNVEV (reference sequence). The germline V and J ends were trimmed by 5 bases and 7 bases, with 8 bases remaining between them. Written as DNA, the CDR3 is TGTGCCAGCAGTCACGACGGTGAAGCTTTCTTT. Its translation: CASSHDGEAFF.

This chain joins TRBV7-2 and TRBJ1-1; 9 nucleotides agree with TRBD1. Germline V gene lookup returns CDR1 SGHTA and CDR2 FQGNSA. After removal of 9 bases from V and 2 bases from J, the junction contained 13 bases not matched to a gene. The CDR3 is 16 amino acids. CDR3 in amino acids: CARGTGPSAANTEAFF. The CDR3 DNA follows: TGTGCCAGGGGGACAGGGCCGTCCGCTGCCAACACTGAAGCTTTCTTT.

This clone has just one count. The CDR3 DNA reads TGTGCCAGCAGTGAAAGTCGAGGTTGGGAGACCCAGTACTTC. It encodes CASSESRGWETQYF. The chain has TRBV6-1 and TRBJ2-5; D not certain. Per the germline V gene, CDR1 is MNHNS and CDR2 is SASEGT. The CDR3 sequence is 14 residues long. V gave up 2 bases and J gave up 5 bases, with 12 bases separating them.

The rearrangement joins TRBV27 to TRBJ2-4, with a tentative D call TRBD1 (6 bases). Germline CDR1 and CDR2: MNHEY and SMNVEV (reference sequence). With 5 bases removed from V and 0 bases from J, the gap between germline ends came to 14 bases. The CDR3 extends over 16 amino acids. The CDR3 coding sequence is TGTGCCAGCAGTAAACAGGGCACGCTAGCCAAAAACATTCAGTACTTC. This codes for CASSKQGTLAKNIQYF.

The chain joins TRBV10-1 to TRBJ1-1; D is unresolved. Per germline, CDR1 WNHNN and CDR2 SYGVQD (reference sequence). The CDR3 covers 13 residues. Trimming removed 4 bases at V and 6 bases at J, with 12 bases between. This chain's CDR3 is CASSVSEGAEAFF. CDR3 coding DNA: TGCGCCAGCAGTGTCTCAGAGGGCGCTGAAGCTTTCTTT.

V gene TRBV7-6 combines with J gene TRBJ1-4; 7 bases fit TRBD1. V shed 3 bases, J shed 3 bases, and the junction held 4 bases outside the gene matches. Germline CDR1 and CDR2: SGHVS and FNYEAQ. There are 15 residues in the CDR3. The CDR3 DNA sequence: TGTGCCAGCAGCTTGACAGGGAGTCCTAATGAAAAACTGTTTTTT. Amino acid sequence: CASSLTGSPNEKLFF.

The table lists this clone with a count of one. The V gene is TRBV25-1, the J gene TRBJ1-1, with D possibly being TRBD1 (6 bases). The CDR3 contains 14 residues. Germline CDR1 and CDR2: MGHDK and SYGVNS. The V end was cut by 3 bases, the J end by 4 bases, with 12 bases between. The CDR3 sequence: CASSERGSGTEAFF. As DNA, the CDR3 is TGTGCCAGCAGTGAGAGGGGGAGTGGCACTGAAGCTTTCTTT. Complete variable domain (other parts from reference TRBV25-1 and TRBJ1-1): EADIYQTPRYLVIGTGKKITLECSQTMGHDKMYWYQQDPGMELHLIHYSYGVNSTEKGDLSSESTVSRIRTEHFPLTLESARPSHTSQYLCASSERGSGTEAFFGQGTRLTVV.

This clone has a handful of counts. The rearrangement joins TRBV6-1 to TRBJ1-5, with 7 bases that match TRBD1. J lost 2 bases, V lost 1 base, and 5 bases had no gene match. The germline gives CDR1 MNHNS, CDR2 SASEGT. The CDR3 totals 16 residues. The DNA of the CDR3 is TGTGCCAGCAGTGAAGGTTCCGGGACAGGCAATCAGCCCCAGCATTTT. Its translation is CASSEGSGTGNQPQHF.

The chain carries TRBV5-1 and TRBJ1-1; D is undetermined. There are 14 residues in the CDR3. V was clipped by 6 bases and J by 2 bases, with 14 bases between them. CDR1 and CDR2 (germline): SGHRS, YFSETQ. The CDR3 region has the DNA TGCGCCAGCACCCGCGGCGGGAGTAACACTGAAGCTTTCTTT. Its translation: CASTRGGSNTEAFF.